These T cell receptor beta chains were read from a single sample in a study of CD8 T cells in ankylosing spondylitis. Via MiXCR, TCRdb re-called the 5' RACE reads, giving one row per CDR3 protein. The sample has approximately 220,000 distinct CDR3 sequences, under 30% seen once. The sequenced sample was blood, either unsorted or a sorted T cell fraction (not recorded which). The receptors derive from a male donor with ankylosing spondylitis or in good health (not recorded which). Both conserved end residues are part of each CDR3. The D gene is left open where the match is weak. Clone size, where shown, is once, few, many, or a class for clones that have expanded.

clone_size j_call d_call v_call cdr3_aa cdr3_nt
many TRBJ2-3 TRBD1 TRBV20-1 CSVKTGGTDTQYF TGCAGTGTTAAGACAGGGGGCACAGATACGCAGTATTTT
. TRBJ2-3 TRBD1 TRBV20-1 CSASLRDRGSDTQYF TGCAGTGCTAGTTTACGGGACAGGGGTTCAGATACGCAGTATTTT
. TRBJ2-1 . TRBV29-1 CSVRTTELREQFF TGCAGCGTGAGAACGACAGAGCTTAGGGAGCAGTTCTTC
many TRBJ2-1 TRBD2 TRBV20-1 CSARSLAGRSYNEQFF TGCAGTGCTAGATCCCTAGCGGGCCGCTCCTACAATGAGCAGTTCTTC
. TRBJ2-1 . TRBV20-1 CSATGTSYNEQFF TGCAGTGCGACCGGGACCAGCTACAATGAGCAGTTCTTC
once TRBJ2-5 TRBD2 TRBV12-3/TRBV12-4 CASGDSSGYQETQYF TGTGCCAGCGGCGACTCTAGCGGGTACCAAGAGACCCAGTACTTC
. TRBJ1-1 . TRBV20-1 CSASPGGGNTEAFF TGCAGTGCTAGCCCCGGCGGAGGGAACACTGAAGCTTTCTTT
. TRBJ2-2 . TRBV20-1 CSAKNAWGGELFF TGCAGTGCTAAGAACGCCTGGGGCGGGGAGCTGTTTTTT
many TRBJ2-3 TRBD2 TRBV27 CASRTRWKTGTSGKTDTQYF TGTGCCAGCAGAACGCGCTGGAAGACCGGGACTAGCGGGAAGACAGATACGCAGTATTTT
. TRBJ2-7 TRBD2 TRBV5-1 CASSPGLDSYEQYF TGCGCCAGCAGCCCTGGACTAGACTCCTACGAGCAGTACTTC
many TRBJ2-5 . TRBV29-1 CSVGLGPAGETQYF TGCAGCGTTGGGTTGGGGCCTGCGGGGGAGACCCAGTACTTC
. TRBJ1-1 . TRBV20-1 CSAREIPGQATEAFF TGCAGTGCTAGAGAGATCCCAGGGCAGGCCACTGAAGCTTTCTTT
many TRBJ1-1 TRBD1 TRBV5-6 CASSTGGSGTEAFF TGTGCCAGCAGCACAGGGGGCTCGGGCACTGAAGCTTTCTTT
. TRBJ2-7 TRBD2 TRBV20-1 CSARFREGRGEQYF TGCAGTGCTAGATTCAGGGAGGGAAGGGGCGAGCAGTACTTC
. TRBJ2-5 . TRBV5-1 CASSSRPIQGGQETQYF TGCGCCAGCAGCTCGAGGCCGATACAGGGAGGCCAAGAGACCCAGTACTTC
many TRBJ2-1 TRBD2 TRBV7-8 CASGAGAGAYNEQFF TGTGCCAGCGGGGCGGGAGCGGGCGCCTACAATGAGCAGTTCTTC
few TRBJ2-3 TRBD2 TRBV4-2 CASSQALGRADTDTQYF TGTGCCAGCAGCCAAGCCTTGGGGAGGGCAGACACAGATACGCAGTATTTT
few TRBJ2-7 TRBD2 TRBV29-1 CSVVGLAASYEQYF TGCAGCGTTGTAGGGCTAGCGGCCTCCTACGAGCAGTACTTC
. TRBJ1-1 . TRBV4-3 CASSRRTNTEAFF TGCGCCAGCAGCCGACGGACGAACACTGAAGCTTTCTTT
many TRBJ1-5 . TRBV20-1 CSAQREAGNQPQHF TGCAGTGCCCAGAGGGAAGCCGGCAATCAGCCCCAGCATTTT
many TRBJ2-5 TRBD2 TRBV11-2 CASSTRTSGRFETQYF TGTGCCAGCAGCACCAGGACTAGCGGGAGATTTGAGACCCAGTACTTC
. TRBJ2-1 TRBD2 TRBV27 CASSATSGRVNEQFF TGTGCCAGCAGTGCCACTAGCGGGAGGGTAAATGAGCAGTTCTTC
many TRBJ1-5 TRBD1 TRBV4-1 CASSQVQGARDQPQHF TGCGCCAGCAGCCAAGTACAGGGGGCTAGGGATCAGCCCCAGCATTTT
. TRBJ2-1 . TRBV9 CASSFTSGGRNEQFF TGTGCCAGCAGCTTCACCTCAGGAGGTAGGAATGAGCAGTTCTTC
. TRBJ1-1 TRBD1 TRBV5-1 CASSLGQGGGGTEAFF TGCGCCAGCAGCTTGGGACAGGGGGGCGGTGGCACTGAAGCTTTCTTT
many TRBJ1-1 . TRBV7-9 CASSFPQGFDTEAFF TGTGCCAGCAGCTTCCCGCAGGGATTCGACACTGAAGCTTTCTTT
. TRBJ2-1 TRBD1 TRBV29-1 CSLQTRQGSYNEQFF TGCAGCTTACAAACTCGACAGGGTTCCTACAATGAGCAGTTCTTC
. TRBJ2-7 TRBD2 TRBV4-2 CASSRRPGLGEQYF TGTGCCAGCAGCCGACGTCCGGGACTAGGGGAGCAGTACTTC
. TRBJ2-5 TRBD2 TRBV10-2 CASSASSGQETQYF TGCGCCAGCAGTGCTTCTAGCGGCCAAGAGACCCAGTACTTC
many TRBJ2-4 TRBD2 TRBV6-1 CASRSSGRSNIQYF TGTGCCAGCCGGTCTAGCGGGAGGTCCAACATTCAGTACTTC
. TRBJ2-7 TRBD2 TRBV12-3/TRBV12-4 CASSLGLGLAGYEQYF TGTGCCAGCAGTTTAGGATTGGGTCTAGCGGGCTACGAGCAGTACTTC
few TRBJ1-2 . TRBV2 CASKEPYRTDRGYTF TGTGCCAGCAAAGAACCCTATCGGACCGACCGGGGCTACACCTTC
many TRBJ1-2 . TRBV10-3 CAIGRDGYTF TGTGCCATCGGGCGGGATGGCTACACCTTC
. TRBJ2-7 TRBD2 TRBV18 CASSRLAGFEQYF TGTGCCAGCTCAAGACTAGCGGGTTTCGAGCAGTACTTC
. TRBJ1-2 . TRBV7-2 CASSNPGRADGDYGYTF TGTGCCAGCAGCAATCCGGGCCGGGCCGACGGGGACTATGGCTACACCTTC
few TRBJ1-2 . TRBV7-2 CASSLGGFRGGGYTF TGTGCCAGCAGCTTAGGTGGATTCAGGGGAGGAGGCTACACCTTC
many TRBJ2-7 TRBD1 TRBV5-6 CASGSQGVPSYEQYF TGTGCCAGCGGATCTCAGGGGGTCCCCTCCTACGAGCAGTACTTC
. TRBJ1-1 . TRBV29-1 CSVGKGKNTEAFF TGCAGCGTTGGCAAGGGGAAGAACACTGAAGCTTTCTTT
many TRBJ2-7 . TRBV6-2/TRBV6-3 CASTLPGPYEQYF TGTGCCAGCACTCTACCGGGGCCCTACGAGCAGTACTTC
many TRBJ2-1 . TRBV6-2/TRBV6-3 CASSYLGPPYNEQFF TGTGCCAGCAGTTACTTAGGACCCCCCTACAATGAGCAGTTCTTC
few TRBJ1-1 . TRBV6-1 CASRFRMNTEAFF TGTGCCAGTCGTTTCAGGATGAACACTGAAGCTTTCTTT
many TRBJ1-5 . TRBV27 CASSLYGDSNQPQHF TGTGCCAGCAGTTTATATGGAGATAGCAATCAGCCCCAGCATTTT
. TRBJ2-5 . TRBV5-1 CATSLEAQGGMETQYF TGCGCCACCAGCTTGGAAGCCCAGGGGGGGATGGAGACCCAGTACTTC
few TRBJ2-1 TRBD1 TRBV5-1 CASSPGQGGYEQFF TGCGCCAGCAGCCCCGGACAGGGGGGCTATGAGCAGTTCTTC
. TRBJ2-1 TRBD1 TRBV9 CASSATGYEQFF TGTGCCAGCAGCGCGACAGGGTATGAGCAGTTCTTC
few TRBJ2-3 . TRBV6-1 CASSETQIEWRASDTQYF TGTGCCAGCAGTGAAACGCAAATTGAATGGAGGGCCTCAGATACGCAGTATTTT
. TRBJ2-2 . TRBV20-1 CSGIQGSGELFF TGCAGTGGGATCCAGGGGAGCGGGGAGCTGTTTTTT
many TRBJ2-1 TRBD2 TRBV12-3/TRBV12-4 CASSRLAGDGRVQFF TGTGCCAGCAGTCGACTAGCGGGGGATGGCCGGGTGCAGTTCTTC
. TRBJ2-7 . TRBV7-2 CASSLGTPRFGEQYF TGTGCCAGCAGCCTCGGGACCCCCCGTTTCGGCGAGCAGTACTTC
. TRBJ2-1 TRBD1 TRBV5-1 CASSFRRGPNEQFF TGCGCCAGCAGCTTCCGCAGGGGGCCCAATGAGCAGTTCTTC
many TRBJ1-1 TRBD1 TRBV11-2 CASSVGQVNTEAFF TGTGCCAGCAGTGTAGGACAGGTGAACACTGAAGCTTTCTTT
few TRBJ2-1 TRBD1 TRBV25-1 CASSDIRRDRSHNEQFF TGTGCCAGCAGTGATATCCGCCGGGACAGGTCCCATAATGAGCAGTTCTTC
few TRBJ2-1 TRBD2 TRBV7-3 CASSLGLAVNNEQFF TGTGCCAGCAGCCTTGGACTAGCGGTGAACAATGAGCAGTTCTTC
few TRBJ2-5 . TRBV29-1 CSVGRTRGETQYF TGCAGCGTTGGGAGAACCAGGGGAGAGACCCAGTACTTC